These 18 T cell receptor beta chains were sequenced from one sample in a study of T cells in Graves' hyperthyroidism and ophthalmopathy. Researchers amplified the TCR beta CDR3 regions from RNA transcripts. Carried out on the TCR CDR3, a first-round RT-PCR used the HTBI primer set. A single record per CDR3 protein comes from TCRdb applying MiXCR to the multiplex PCR reads. Of approximately 400,000 distinct CDR3 sequences in the sample, over 12% were seen once. The sequenced sample was blood. These receptors came from a middle-aged man with Graves' ophthalmopathy.

The chain joins TRBV6-5 to TRBJ2-3; D remains unclear. The CDR3 length is 13 residues. V gave up 3 bases and J gave up 6 bases, with 10 bases separating them. Germline values: CDR1 MNHEY, CDR2 SVGAGI. This CDR3 is CASSYKGLDTQYF. The CDR3, as DNA: TGTGCCAGCAGTTATAAGGGTTTGGATACGCAGTATTTT.

The table lists this clonotype with a few counts. The chain uses TRBV5-1 and TRBJ1-2; no clear D. The CDR3 is 13 amino acids. Deletions cut 3 bases from V and 2 bases from J, with 8 bases between. In germline, CDR1 is SGHRS, CDR2 YFSETQ. DNA for the CDR3: TGCGCCAGCAGCTCGACTAACAACTATGGCTACACCTTC. Its translation is CASSSTNNYGYTF.

In this sample, this clonotype turned up many times. The rearrangement uses TRBV5-1 and TRBJ2-3; the D gene is possibly TRBD2 (5 bases). The CDR3 runs to 15 residues. Per germline, CDR1 SGHRS and CDR2 YFSETQ. The ends were cut back, 0 bases at V and 4 bases at J, with 12 bases in the middle. CDR3 in amino acids: CASSLEGVFSDTQYF. In DNA form, the CDR3 reads TGCGCCAGCAGCTTGGAGGGAGTCTTTTCAGATACGCAGTATTTT.

This clonotype was counted a few times. The chain recombines TRBV25-1 with TRBJ2-1, with no clear D. The CDR3 spans 13 residues. V was pared by 3 bases and J by 3 bases, with 6 bases between. Germline V lookup: CDR1 MGHDK, CDR2 SYGVNS. The CDR3 bases are TGTGCCAGCAGTGAGGGGAACTACAATGAGCAGTTCTTC. It codes for CASSEGNYNEQFF.

The gene calls are TRBV9 and TRBJ2-2, with 7 bases fitting TRBD2. This CDR3 is built from 16 residues. With V trimmed by 4 bases and J by 7 bases, 13 bases remained unmatched. Per the germline V gene, CDR1 is SGDLS and CDR2 is YYNGEE. This CDR3 is CASSPVGGSSSGELFF. The CDR3, as DNA: TGTGCCAGCAGCCCCGTGGGCGGGAGTTCAAGCGGGGAGCTGTTTTTT. The full variable domain, rest sourced from reference TRBV9 and TRBJ2-2, is DSGVTQTPKHLITATGQRVTLRCSPRSGDLSVYWYQQSLDQGLQFLIQYYNGEERAKGNILERFSAQQFPDLHSELNLSSLELGDSALYFCASSPVGGSSSGELFFGEGSRLTVL.

This clonotype was seen at least ten times. The chain combines TRBV11-2 with TRBJ2-5, with a weak D call TRBD2 (7 bases). From germline, CDR1 is SGHAT and CDR2 FQNNGV. The germline V and J ends were trimmed by 5 bases and 5 bases, with 15 bases remaining between them. The CDR3 length is 14 residues. CDR3 in DNA: TGTGCCAGCAGCGCCGGGGGGCGGGGCGAGACCCAGTACTTC. Its protein is CASSAGGRGETQYF.

The chain links TRBV7-9 to TRBJ1-6, with D hard to call. The germline V and J ends were trimmed by 5 bases and 11 bases, with 19 bases remaining between them. The germline gives CDR1 SEHNR, CDR2 FQNEAQ (reference sequence). The CDR3 consists of 15 residues. For the CDR3, the DNA is TGTGCCAGCAGCGATGCGAGCCTAGTTCTTCCACCCCTCCACTTT. This gives the protein CASSDASLVLPPLHF.

The chain uses TRBV9 and TRBJ1-1; D is unclear. The V gene's germline CDR1 is SGDLS and CDR2 YYNGEE. The CDR3 has 12 amino acids. V shed 9 bases and J shed 0 bases, with 9 bases lying between them. CDR3 nucleotide sequence: TGTGCCACTCTAAAAATGAACACTGAAGCTTTCTTT. As protein: CATLKMNTEAFF.

This clonotype was detected ten times or more. This CDR3 is CASLGQKGIYEQYF. CDR3 DNA sequence: TGTGCCAGCCTTGGGCAGAAAGGGATCTACGAGCAGTACTTC. The J gene is TRBJ2-7, the V gene TRBV28; no clear D gene. The V end lost 8 bases, the J end lost 3 bases, and 17 bases lay between the germline ends. CDR1 MDHEN and CDR2 SYDVKM come from the germline V gene. This CDR3 is 14 amino acids long.

A few counts support this clonotype. The junction departs from germline at one end; a sequencing error may be responsible. The chain links TRBV7-4 to TRBJ2-1; the D call may be TRBD1 or TRBD2 (5 bases each). CDR1 and CDR2 from the germline V gene are SGHVT and SQSDAQ. The CDR3 is 16 amino acids. The CDR3 region has the DNA TGTGCCAGCACCTTATCCTTTCGTTGTTCGAGGGGTGAGCAGTTCTTC. The encoded protein is CASTLSFRCSRGEQFF. Combining the CDR3 with reference TRBV7-4 and TRBJ2-1 gives the whole variable domain GAGVSQSPRYKVAKRGRDVALRCDSISGHVTLYWYRQTLGQGSEVLTYSQSDAQRDKSGRPSGRFSAERPERSVSTLKIQRTEQGDSAVYLCASTLSFRCSRGEQFFGPGTRLTVL.

The chain uses TRBV24-1 and TRBJ2-1; D not certain. The CDR3 is 14 residues long. Germline CDR1 reads KGHDR; CDR2 reads SFDVKD. The V end was cut by 3 bases, the J end by 7 bases, with 12 bases between. The CDR3 protein is CATSDGGYQNEQFF. The CDR3, as DNA: TGTGCCACCAGTGATGGCGGCTACCAAAATGAGCAGTTCTTC.

This clonotype was seen many times. This sequence joins TRBV28 and TRBJ1-5; D gene unclear. CDR3 length equals 15 residues. V dropped 3 bases and J dropped 4 bases, with 13 bases sitting between them. Germline CDR1 is MDHEN and CDR2 is SYDVKM. The CDR3 here is CASSFGSTLNQPQHF. For the CDR3, the DNA is TGTGCCAGCAGTTTCGGCAGTACCCTTAATCAGCCCCAGCATTTT.

This clonotype was seen a handful of times. The chain's CDR3 is CASSDKARGGMDTQYF. CDR3 in DNA: TGTGCCAGCAGTGATAAAGCGCGCGGGGGGATGGATACGCAGTATTTT. The V call is TRBV2, the J call TRBJ2-3; 8 bases are a match to TRBD2. Germline V gene data show CDR1 as SNHLY and CDR2 as FYNNEI. Trimming removed 3 bases from V and 6 bases from J; junction bases left unmatched: 11. The CDR3 runs 16 residues.

This clonotype was recorded at least ten times. This rearrangement joins TRBV7-9 to TRBJ2-5; possibly TRBD1 for D (6 bases). The CDR3 is 15 amino acids. Between the trimmed V and J ends, which lost 5 bases and 9 bases, there was a span of 22 bases. The germline V gene has CDR1 SEHNR and CDR2 FQNEAQ (reference sequence). The CDR3 spells CASSVRQAPGGAQYF. CDR3 bases: TGTGCCAGCAGCGTTCGACAGGCACCTGGTGGGGCCCAGTACTTC.

The CDR3: CASSSKNVYNEQFF. For the CDR3, the DNA is TGTGCCAGCAGCTCGAAGAACGTTTACAATGAGCAGTTCTTC. The chain links TRBV11-2 to TRBJ2-1; D ambiguous. This CDR3 comprises 14 residues. Trimming left V 4 bases short and J 4 bases short, with 11 bases between. The germline CDR1 and CDR2 sequences are SGHAT and FQNNGV.

This clonotype was detected a few times. The gene calls are TRBV14 and TRBJ2-1; D is possibly TRBD1 (6 bases). The CDR3 spans 16 residues. Trimming took off 1 base at V and 6 bases at J, with 16 bases between the two ends. Germline assignment: CDR1 SGHDN and CDR2 FVKESK. CDR3 DNA: TGTGCCAGCAGCCAAGGATGGGGGCAGACCGGCAATGAGCAGTTCTTC. It translates to CASSQGWGQTGNEQFF.

The chain combines TRBV4-2 with TRBJ2-5, with 11 bases that match TRBD2. The CDR3 is 17 amino acids. J gave up 5 bases and V 4 bases, and 12 bases lay outside the gene matches. Germline lookup yields CDR1 LGHNA and CDR2 YNFKEQ. CDR3 amino acids: CASSRGDLAGGGETQYF. Here the CDR3 DNA reads TGTGCCAGCAGCCGGGGGGACTTAGCGGGAGGGGGTGAGACCCAGTACTTC.

This clonotype was observed at least ten times. This chain's CDR3 is CSANGGYEQYF. The CDR3 DNA is TGCAGTGCTAATGGGGGGTACGAGCAGTACTTC. The J gene is TRBJ2-7, the V gene TRBV20-1; D may be TRBD2 (6 bases). Trimming cost V 4 bases and J 4 bases, with 8 bases left between them. The CDR3 spans 11 residues. Germline V gene lookup returns CDR1 DFQATT and CDR2 SNEGSKA (reference sequence).